Described below is a single T cell receptor (beta chain) sequence and its context. The CDR3 has 14 residues. Germline CDR1 and CDR2: MNHEY and SVGAGI. V trimming: 6 bases; J trimming: 13 bases; junction bases outside the gene matches: 12. The repertoire was sequenced with immunoSEQ multiplex PCR; TCRdb's copy has only in-frame clones and lacks some. The sample holds 290,000 or so clones, around 83% seen once. This specimen comes from a study of blood T cell repertoires in COVID-19. The source is a man in his forties who had been exposed to COVID-19. Source material: PBMCs or T cells enriched from blood (not recorded which). The chain links TRBV6-5 to TRBJ1-2; 12 bases align to TRBD1. CDR3 in DNA: TGTGCCAGCAGCCGCCGAGGGACAGGGGGCCACTCCACCTTC. This codes for CASSRRGTGGHSTF.